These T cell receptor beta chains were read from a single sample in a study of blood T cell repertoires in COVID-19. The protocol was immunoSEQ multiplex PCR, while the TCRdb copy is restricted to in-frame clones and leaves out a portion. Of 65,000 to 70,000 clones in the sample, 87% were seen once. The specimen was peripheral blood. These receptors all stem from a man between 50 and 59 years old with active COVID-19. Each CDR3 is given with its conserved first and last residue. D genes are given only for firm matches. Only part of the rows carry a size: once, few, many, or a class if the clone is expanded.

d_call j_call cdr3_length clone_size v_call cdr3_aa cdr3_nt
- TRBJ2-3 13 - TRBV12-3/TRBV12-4 CASSLSGADTQYF TGTGCCAGCAGTTTAAGTGGAGCAGATACGCAGTATTTT
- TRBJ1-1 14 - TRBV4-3 CASSSGIASSEAFF TGCGCCAGCAGTTCCGGGATCGCATCTTCTGAAGCTTTCTTT
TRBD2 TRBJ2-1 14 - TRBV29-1 CSVEETSGRDEQFF TGCAGCGTTGAAGAGACTAGCGGGAGGGATGAGCAGTTCTTC
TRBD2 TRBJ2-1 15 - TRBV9 CASSVQAGVRNEQFF TGTGCCAGCAGCGTACAAGCGGGAGTTAGGAATGAGCAGTTCTTC
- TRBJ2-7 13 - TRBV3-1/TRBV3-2 CASSRGGVYEQYF TGTGCCAGCAGTAGAGGGGGTGTATACGAGCAGTACTTC
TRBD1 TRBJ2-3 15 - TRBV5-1 CASSFQGASADTQYF TGCGCCAGCAGCTTTCAGGGGGCGTCGGCAGATACGCAGTATTTT
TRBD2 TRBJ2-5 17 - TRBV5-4 CASSLIEGGRAGKTQYF TGTGCCAGCAGCTTGATAGAAGGCGGGAGGGCCGGGAAGACCCAGTACTTC
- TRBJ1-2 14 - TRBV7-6 CASSLEDRRGGYTF TGTGCCAGCAGCTTAGAGGACCGCAGGGGTGGCTACACCTTC
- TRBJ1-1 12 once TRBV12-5 CASAGDGTEAFF TGTGCTAGTGCAGGGGATGGCACTGAAGCTTTCTTT
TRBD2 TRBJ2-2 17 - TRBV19 CASSIPLAGGRTGELFF TGTGCCAGTAGTATCCCCCTCGCGGGAGGAAGAACCGGGGAGCTGTTTTTT
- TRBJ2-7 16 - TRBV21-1 CASSRRRGTDSYEQYF TGTGCCAGCAGCAGGCGACGGGGGACTGATTCCTACGAGCAGTACTTC
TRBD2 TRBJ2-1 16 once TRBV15 CATSRRLAGGVNEQFF TGTGCCACCAGCAGGAGACTAGCGGGAGGCGTGAATGAGCAGTTCTTC
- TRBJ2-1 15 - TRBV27 CASSPARDWNNEQFF TGTGCCAGCAGTCCCGCAAGGGACTGGAACAATGAGCAGTTCTTC
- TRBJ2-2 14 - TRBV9 CASSVRFNDGELFF TGTGCCAGCAGCGTGAGGTTTAATGACGGGGAGCTGTTTTTT
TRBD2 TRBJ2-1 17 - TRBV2 CASSPLGGLALYNEQFF TGTGCCAGCAGTCCCCTGGGGGGACTAGCGTTGTACAATGAGCAGTTCTTC
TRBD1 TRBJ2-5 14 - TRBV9 CASSPQTGAETQYF TGTGCCAGCAGCCCTCAGACAGGGGCGGAGACCCAGTACTTC
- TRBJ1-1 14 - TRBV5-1 CASSLATANTEAFF TGCGCCAGCAGCTTGGCCACAGCGAACACTGAAGCTTTCTTT
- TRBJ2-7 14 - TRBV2 CASSEGSLSYEQYF TGTGCCAGCAGTGAGGGCAGTCTCTCCTACGAGCAGTACTTC
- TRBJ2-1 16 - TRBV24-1 CATSDYKGRNHNEQFF TGTGCCACCAGTGATTATAAAGGCAGGAACCACAATGAGCAGTTCTTC
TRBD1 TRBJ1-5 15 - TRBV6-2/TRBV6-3 CASSYQTGGNQPQHF TGTGCCAGCAGTTATCAGACAGGGGGCAATCAGCCCCAGCATTTT
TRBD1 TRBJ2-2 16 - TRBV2 CASTHTRTGNTGELFF TGTGCCAGCACTCACACGCGGACAGGGAACACCGGGGAGCTGTTTTTT
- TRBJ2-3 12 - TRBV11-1 CASSSNSDTQYF TGTGCCAGCAGCTCTAATTCGGATACGCAGTATTTT
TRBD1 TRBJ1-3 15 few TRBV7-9 CASRRDRGSGNTIYF TGTGCCAGCAGGCGCGACAGGGGCTCTGGAAACACCATATATTTT
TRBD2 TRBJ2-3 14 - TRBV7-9 CASRGGTSTDTQYF TGTGCCAGCAGGGGGGGGACCTCTACAGATACGCAGTATTTT
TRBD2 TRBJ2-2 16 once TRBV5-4 CASGASGRPNTGELFF TGTGCCAGCGGCGCTAGCGGGAGGCCGAACACCGGGGAGCTGTTTTTT